This T cell receptor (beta chain) was captured in a study of patients and donors after allogeneic stem cell transplantation (dated by TCRdb to 2020 to 2021). A remark on this clonotype: Which antigen it targets is not known. The record has no base qualities; no much larger clone is one base away.

Including the terminal cysteine and phenylalanine, the CDR3 comprises 17 residues. The DNA shown is the 51-base CDR3, in frame from base 1. The V end loses 6 bases and the J end loses 0 bases, and a stretch of 18 bases separates them. The method was RT-PCR. Sequencer: NextSeq 550. TCRdb took the public reads, trimmed them with fastp at Q25, ran MiXCR for clone calling and kept in-frame beta chains. Each entry merges the rows of one CDR3 protein and shows their most common DNA and genes. Present in this sample are about 400,000 distinct CDR3 sequences, roughly 17% of which were seen just once. 7% to 7.5% of the sample lies in the top ten.

The receptor was derived from a human donor who was either an allogeneic HSCT recipient or a stem cell or donor lymphocyte infusion donor (not recorded which). It is not recorded whose cells these are; they may come from a transplant donor. Sequenced material: blood, either unsorted or a sorted T cell fraction (not recorded which). The chain is assembled from TRBV12-3 or TRBV12-4 and TRBJ2-1; no D segment can be confidently identified. The bases read TGTGCCAGCAGCCGAAGACCTGAAGCCAGCTCCTACAATGAGCAGTTCTTC. Protein translation: CASSRRPEASSYNEQFF.